This T cell receptor beta chain was observed in a study of monozygotic twins with inflammatory bowel disease. Study-wide points: Support for any single strong IBD-associated signal or clonotype was not found.

Generation of cDNA took place in eight separate reactions per sample. Addition of UMIs with a 6-nucleotide sample barcode was achieved by template switching. TCRdb re-called the 5' RACE reads; one entry per CDR3 protein, DNA not given. This listing includes over 150,000 distinct CDR3 sequences. About this clonotype itself: Its specificity is not known.

The CDR3 is made up of 15 amino acids. Germline loops: CDR1 LNHNV, CDR2 YYDKDF (reference sequence). Sequencing was carried out using blood. The chain employs TRBV15 and TRBJ1-6; with no DNA, the TCRdb D assignment of TRBD1 cannot be verified. This sequence originates from a human donor with ulcerative colitis or Crohn's disease, or a healthy co-twin of an affected twin (not recorded which). CDR3 sequence reads: CATSRKRQGDSPLHF.